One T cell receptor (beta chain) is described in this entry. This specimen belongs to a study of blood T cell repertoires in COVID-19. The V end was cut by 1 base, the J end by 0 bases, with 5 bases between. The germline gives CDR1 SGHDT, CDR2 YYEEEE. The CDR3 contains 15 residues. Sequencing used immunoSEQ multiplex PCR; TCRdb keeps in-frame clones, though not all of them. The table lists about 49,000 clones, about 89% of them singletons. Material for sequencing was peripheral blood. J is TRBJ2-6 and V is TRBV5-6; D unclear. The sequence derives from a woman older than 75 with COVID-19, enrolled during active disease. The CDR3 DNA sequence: TGTGCCAGCAGCTTGAGAGTCTCTGGGGCCAACGTCCTGACTTTC. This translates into CASSLRVSGANVLTF.